This T cell receptor beta chain derives from a study of a mutant IDH1 vaccine in newly diagnosed glioma. Turning to the study itself: Most patients had radiochemotherapy with temozolomide before enrollment; others had one alone.

The germline CDR1 and CDR2 sequences are SGHKS and YYEKEE (reference sequence). With 4 bases clipped from V and 1 base from J, the junction kept 7 bases outside the gene matches. The CDR3 totals 15 residues. Noted time point: baseline, week 1 (first vaccination visit). As for treatment: pre-vaccination baseline after standard-of-care therapy. TCRdb keeps only in-frame clones here, not all; method: immunoSEQ multiplex PCR. Seen here are 55,000 to 70,000 clones, around 85% observed once, and the top ten hold around 3%. The chain combines TRBV5-5 with TRBJ2-5; 7 positions agree with TRBD2. This clonotype was obtained from a man aged 25 to 40 with glioma. Sequences were derived from PBMCs, sampled from a glioma patient treated with radiotherapy, temozolomide or both. This CDR3 is CASSLSSGSQETQYF. In nucleotides, the CDR3 is TGTGCCAGCAGCCTCTCTAGCGGCTCCCAAGAGACCCAGTACTTC.